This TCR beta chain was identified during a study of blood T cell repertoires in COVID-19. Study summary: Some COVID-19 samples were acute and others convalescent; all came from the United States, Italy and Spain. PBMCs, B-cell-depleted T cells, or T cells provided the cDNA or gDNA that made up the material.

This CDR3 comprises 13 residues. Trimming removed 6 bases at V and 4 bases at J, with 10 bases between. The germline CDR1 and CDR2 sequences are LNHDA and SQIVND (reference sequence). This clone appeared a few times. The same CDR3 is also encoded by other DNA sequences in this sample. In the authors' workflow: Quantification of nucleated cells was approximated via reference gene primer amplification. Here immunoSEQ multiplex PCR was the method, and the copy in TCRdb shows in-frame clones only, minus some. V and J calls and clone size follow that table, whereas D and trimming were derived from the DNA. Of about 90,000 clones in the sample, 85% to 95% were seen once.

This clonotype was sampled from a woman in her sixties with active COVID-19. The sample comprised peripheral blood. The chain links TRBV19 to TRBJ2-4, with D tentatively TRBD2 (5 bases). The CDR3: CASREGPKNIQYF. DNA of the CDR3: TGTGCCAGTAGAGAGGGTCCAAAAAACATTCAGTACTTC.